This TCR beta chain was sequenced in a study of Ad26.COV2.S vaccination and SARS-CoV-2 variants. Generated by immunoSEQ multiplex PCR, the TCRdb table keeps only in-frame clones and is missing some. The sample has hundreds of thousands of clones; about 92% are singletons. Trimming removed 0 bases from V and 6 bases from J, with 9 bases in between. The CDR3 totals 13 residues. From germline, CDR1 is WNHNN and CDR2 SYGVQD (reference sequence). Described treatment: around 19 received Ad26.COV2.S at low or high dose, single or two shots; roughly five received placebo; per-sample allocation not given. Sample collection was performed on day 63 after the first vaccine or placebo injection.

This rearrangement joins TRBV10-1 to TRBJ2-7; D possibly uses TRBD1 or TRBD2 (5 bases each). The sequencing here drew on peripheral blood, taken in a trial of Ad26.COV2.S vaccine versus placebo. The sequence derives from a person aged 18-60 years who received the Ad26.COV2.S COVID-19 vaccine or a placebo. The chain's CDR3 is CASSESGVPEQYF. CDR3 coding DNA: TGCGCCAGCAGTGAGTCGGGGGTCCCCGAGCAGTACTTC.